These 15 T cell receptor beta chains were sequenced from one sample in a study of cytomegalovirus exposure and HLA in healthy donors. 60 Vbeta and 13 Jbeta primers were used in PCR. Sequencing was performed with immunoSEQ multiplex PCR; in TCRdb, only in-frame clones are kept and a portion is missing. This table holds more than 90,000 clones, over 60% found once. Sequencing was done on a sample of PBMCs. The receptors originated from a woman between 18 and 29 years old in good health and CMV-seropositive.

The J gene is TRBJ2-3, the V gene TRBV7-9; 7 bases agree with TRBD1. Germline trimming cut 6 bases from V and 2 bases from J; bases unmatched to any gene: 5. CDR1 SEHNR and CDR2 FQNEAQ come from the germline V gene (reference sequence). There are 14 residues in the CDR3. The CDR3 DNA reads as TGTGCCAGCAGAACACAGGGGAACACAGATACGCAGTATTTT. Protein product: CASRTQGNTDTQYF.

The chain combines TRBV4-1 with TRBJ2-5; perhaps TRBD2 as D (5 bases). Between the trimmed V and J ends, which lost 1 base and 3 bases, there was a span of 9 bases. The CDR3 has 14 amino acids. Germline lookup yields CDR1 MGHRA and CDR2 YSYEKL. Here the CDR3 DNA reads TGCGCCAGCAGCCAAGGCCCAGCGGAAGAGACCCAGTACTTC. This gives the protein CASSQGPAEETQYF.

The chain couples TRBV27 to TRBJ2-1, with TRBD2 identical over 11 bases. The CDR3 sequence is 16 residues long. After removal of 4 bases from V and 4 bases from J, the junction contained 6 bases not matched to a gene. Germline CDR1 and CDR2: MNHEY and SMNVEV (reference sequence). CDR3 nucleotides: TGTGCCAGCAGTTCACTGGGACTAGCGGAATACAATGAGCAGTTCTTC. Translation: CASSSLGLAEYNEQFF.

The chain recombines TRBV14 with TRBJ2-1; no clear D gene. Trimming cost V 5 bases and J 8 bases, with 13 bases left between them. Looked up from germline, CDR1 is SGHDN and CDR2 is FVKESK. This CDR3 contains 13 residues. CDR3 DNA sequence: TGTGCCAGCAGCTCGCGGCCGGGTCATGAGCAGTTCTTC. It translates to CASSSRPGHEQFF.

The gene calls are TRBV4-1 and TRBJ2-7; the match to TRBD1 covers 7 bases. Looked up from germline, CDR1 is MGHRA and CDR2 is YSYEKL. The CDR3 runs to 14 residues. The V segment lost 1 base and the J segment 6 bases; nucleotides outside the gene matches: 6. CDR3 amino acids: CASSQVAGGSEQYF. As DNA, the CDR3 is TGCGCCAGCAGCCAAGTTGCAGGGGGTAGCGAGCAGTACTTC.

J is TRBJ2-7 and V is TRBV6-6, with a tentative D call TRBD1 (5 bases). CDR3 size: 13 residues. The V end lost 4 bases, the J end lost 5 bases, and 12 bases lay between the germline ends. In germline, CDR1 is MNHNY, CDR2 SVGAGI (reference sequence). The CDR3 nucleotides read TGTGCCAGCAGTTCGACAGTGTCCCACGAGCAGTACTTC. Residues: CASSSTVSHEQYF.

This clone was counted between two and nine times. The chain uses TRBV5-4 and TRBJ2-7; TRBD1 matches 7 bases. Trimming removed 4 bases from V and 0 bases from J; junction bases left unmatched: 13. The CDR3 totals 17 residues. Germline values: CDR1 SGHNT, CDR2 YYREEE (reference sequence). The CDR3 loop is CASSPERQGIYSYEQYF. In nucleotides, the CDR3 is TGTGCCAGCAGCCCCGAAAGACAGGGAATTTACTCCTACGAGCAGTACTTC.

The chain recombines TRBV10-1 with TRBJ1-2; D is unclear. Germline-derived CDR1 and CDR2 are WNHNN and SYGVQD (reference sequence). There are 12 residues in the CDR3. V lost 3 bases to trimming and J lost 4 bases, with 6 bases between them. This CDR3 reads CASSETRYGYTF. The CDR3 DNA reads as TGCGCCAGCAGTGAAACTCGCTATGGCTACACCTTC.

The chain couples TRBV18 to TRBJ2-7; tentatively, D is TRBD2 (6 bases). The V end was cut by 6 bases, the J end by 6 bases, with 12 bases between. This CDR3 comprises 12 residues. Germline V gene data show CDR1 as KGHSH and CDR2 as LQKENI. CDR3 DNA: TGTGCCAGCTCCCCTGGGGACTCCGAGCAGTACTTC. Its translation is CASSPGDSEQYF.

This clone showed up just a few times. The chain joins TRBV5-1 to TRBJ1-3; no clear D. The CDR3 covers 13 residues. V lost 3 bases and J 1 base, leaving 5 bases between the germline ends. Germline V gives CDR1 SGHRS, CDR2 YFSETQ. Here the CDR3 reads CASSWTSGNTIYF. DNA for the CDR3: TGCGCCAGCAGCTGGACTTCTGGAAACACCATATATTTT.

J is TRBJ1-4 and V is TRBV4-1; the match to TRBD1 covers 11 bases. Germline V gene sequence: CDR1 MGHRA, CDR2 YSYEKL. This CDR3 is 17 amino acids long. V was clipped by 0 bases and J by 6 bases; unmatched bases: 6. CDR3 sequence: CASSQDGTGGGDEKLFF. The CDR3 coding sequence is TGCGCCAGCAGCCAAGATGGGACAGGGGGAGGAGATGAAAAACTGTTTTTT.

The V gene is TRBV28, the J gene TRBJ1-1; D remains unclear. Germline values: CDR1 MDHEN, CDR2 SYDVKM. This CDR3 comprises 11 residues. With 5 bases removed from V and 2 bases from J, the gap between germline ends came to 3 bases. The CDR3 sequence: CASSRNTEAFF. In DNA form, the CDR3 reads TGTGCCAGCAGTCGTAACACTGAAGCTTTCTTT. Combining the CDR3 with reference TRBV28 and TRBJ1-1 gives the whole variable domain DVKVTQSSRYLVKRTGEKVFLECVQDMDHENMFWYRQDPGLGLRLIYFSYDVKMKEKGDIPEGYSVSREKKERFSLILESASTNQTSMYLCASSRNTEAFFGQGTRLTVV.

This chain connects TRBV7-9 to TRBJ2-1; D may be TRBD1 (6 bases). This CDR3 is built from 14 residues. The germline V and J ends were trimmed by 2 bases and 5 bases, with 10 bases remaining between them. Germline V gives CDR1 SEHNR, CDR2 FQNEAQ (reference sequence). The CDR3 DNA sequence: TGTGCCAGCAGCTTAACAGGGACAAACAATGAGCAGTTCTTC. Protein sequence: CASSLTGTNNEQFF.

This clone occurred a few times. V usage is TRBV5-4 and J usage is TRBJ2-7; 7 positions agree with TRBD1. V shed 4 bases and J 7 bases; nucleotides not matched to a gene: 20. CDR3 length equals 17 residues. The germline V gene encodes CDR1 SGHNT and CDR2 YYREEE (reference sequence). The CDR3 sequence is CASSPPPRDSLLGEQYF. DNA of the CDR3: TGTGCCAGCAGCCCGCCGCCCCGGGACAGCCTCTTAGGGGAGCAGTACTTC.

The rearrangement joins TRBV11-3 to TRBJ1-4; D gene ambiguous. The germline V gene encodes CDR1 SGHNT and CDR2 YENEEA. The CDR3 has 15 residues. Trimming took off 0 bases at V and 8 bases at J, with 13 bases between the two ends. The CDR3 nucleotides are TGTGCCAGCAGCTTAGATCGAAGAGCTGAAGAAAAACTGTTTTTT. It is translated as CASSLDRRAEEKLFF.